One sample yielded the 12 T cell receptor beta chains listed below, sequenced in a study of shared clonotypes between healthy human individuals. Sequenced by immunoSEQ multiplex PCR; TCRdb stores in-frame clones only, minus some. Of roughly 2 million clones listed, almost 96% are singletons. Material: naive CD4+ T cells sorted from blood. Subset described: CD45RA+ positively selected. These receptors were taken from a man younger than 30 in good health.

This clone has more than one count but fewer than ten. The sample contains more than one DNA sequence encoding this CDR3. This sequence joins TRBV7-2 and TRBJ2-7; 13 nucleotides match TRBD2. Per germline, CDR1 SGHTA and CDR2 FQGNSA. J gave up 4 bases and V 1 base, and 1 base lay outside the gene matches. There are 15 residues in the CDR3. CDR3 sequence: CASSLGTSGSYEQYF. CDR3 sequence (DNA): TGTGCCAGCAGCTTAGGGACTAGCGGGAGTTACGAGCAGTACTTC.

This chain connects TRBV9 to TRBJ2-2, with TRBD2 identical over 7 bases. J was trimmed by 4 bases and V by 1 base; bases with no gene match: 16. The CDR3 totals 19 residues. CDR1 SGDLS and CDR2 YYNGEE come from the germline V gene. The CDR3 DNA sequence: TGTGCCAGCAGCGTACGGGGAGGGTCGGGGATTACATTCACCGGGGAGCTGTTTTTT. Translated, it gives CASSVRGGSGITFTGELFF.

A single count supports this clone. The genes are TRBV4-3 and TRBJ2-3; the D call may be TRBD1 or TRBD2 (7 bases each). Trimming removed 0 bases at V and 3 bases at J, with 16 bases between. Germline V gene data show CDR1 as LGHNA and CDR2 as YSLEER. The CDR3 has 17 residues. The CDR3 loop is CASSQEWRQGGTDTQYF. The CDR3 region has the DNA TGCGCCAGCAGCCAAGAGTGGAGGCAGGGGGGGACAGATACGCAGTATTTT.

The chain carries TRBV5-1 and TRBJ2-7, with 11 bases aligning to TRBD2. V trimming: 5 bases; J trimming: 4 bases; junction bases outside the gene matches: 8. The germline V gene has CDR1 SGHRS and CDR2 YFSETQ. The CDR3 consists of 15 residues. This CDR3 is CASRSVGTSGYEQYF. The CDR3 DNA sequence: TGCGCCAGCAGATCAGTCGGGACTAGCGGTTACGAGCAGTACTTC. Full variable domain (missing parts from reference TRBV5-1 and TRBJ2-7): KAGVTQTPRYLIKTRGQQVTLSCSPISGHRSVSWYQQTPGQGLQFLFEYFSETQRNKGNFPGRFSGRQFSNSRSEMNVSTLELGDSALYLCASRSVGTSGYEQYFGPGTRLTVT.

In the case of this clone: Mismatch with germline at one junction end may stem from a read error. The chain links TRBV13 to TRBJ1-2; perhaps TRBD1 as D (6 bases). The CDR3 has 12 residues. Germline V lookup: CDR1 PRHDT, CDR2 FYEKMQ (reference sequence). The CDR3 loop reads CASSFRGALPLF. The CDR3 DNA sequence: TGTGCCAGCAGCTTCCGGGGGGCCCTGCCCCTTTTC.

The V gene is TRBV19, the J gene TRBJ2-1; 8 nucleotides agree with TRBD2. V lost 11 bases, J lost 6 bases, and 12 bases stayed unmatched. CDR1 LNHDA and CDR2 SQIVND come from the germline V gene (reference sequence). The CDR3 loop spans 14 amino acids. CDR3: CACPRTGGSNEQFF. Here the CDR3 DNA reads TGTGCCTGTCCCAGGACGGGAGGGTCCAATGAGCAGTTCTTC.

This clone was recorded only once. The rearrangement links TRBV15 to TRBJ1-3; no definite D call. V lost 0 bases, J lost 0 bases, and 9 bases lay in between. The germline gives CDR1 LNHNV, CDR2 YYDKDF (reference sequence). CDR3 size: 16 residues. CDR3 DNA sequence: TGTGCCACCAGCAGAGATGGACCGAGCTCTGGAAACACCATATATTTT. Its protein product is CATSRDGPSSGNTIYF.

J is TRBJ1-1 and V is TRBV5-1; 10 nucleotides match TRBD1. CDR3 length: 15 residues. Germline values: CDR1 SGHRS, CDR2 YFSETQ. V shed 4 bases and J 6 bases; nucleotides not matched to a gene: 9. The CDR3 sequence is CASSLRSGTGAEAFF. The DNA of the CDR3 is TGCGCCAGCAGCCTAAGATCCGGGACAGGGGCTGAAGCTTTCTTT.

In the case of this clone: The junction and the germline gene differ at one end; a read error may be behind it. This rearrangement joins TRBV6-6 to TRBJ2-1; D gene uncertain. Germline CDR1 reads MNHNY; CDR2 reads SVGAGI (reference sequence). The CDR3 sequence is 14 residues long. CDR3: CASSYSPRYDEQFF. CDR3 DNA sequence: TGTGCCAGCAGTTACTCACCCCGCTACGATGAGCAGTTCTTC.

The rearrangement uses TRBV7-8 and TRBJ2-5, with D perhaps matching TRBD2 (5 bases). This CDR3 comprises 13 residues. CDR1 is SGHVS and CDR2 is FQNEAQ in the germline V gene. Trimming left V 5 bases short and J 10 bases short, with 17 bases between. CDR3 nucleotides: TGTGCCAGCAGCGGGAGTGGTGTCTCGGGCCAGTACTTC. It yields the protein CASSGSGVSGQYF.

V gene TRBV19 combines with J gene TRBJ1-5; TRBD1 matches 8 bases. Germline V gene sequence: CDR1 LNHDA, CDR2 SQIVND (reference sequence). The CDR3 is made up of 16 amino acids. V shed 4 bases and J 4 bases; nucleotides not matched to a gene: 9. In DNA, the CDR3 is TGTGCCAGTAGTACCCCGGGGACAGGACTAAATCAGCCCCAGCATTTT. This sequence encodes CASSTPGTGLNQPQHF.

The rearrangement joins TRBV27 to TRBJ2-4; D perhaps matches TRBD1 (5 bases). The CDR3 is made up of 18 amino acids. V dropped 7 bases and J dropped 1 base, with 23 bases sitting between them. Germline V gene lookup returns CDR1 MNHEY and CDR2 SMNVEV (reference sequence). The CDR3 sequence: CASTIPGQGILAKNIQYF. The CDR3 bases are TGTGCCAGCACCATTCCTGGGCAGGGCATATTGGCCAAAAACATTCAGTACTTC.